This T cell receptor beta chain was captured by sequencing in a study of blood T cell repertoires in COVID-19. Overall study context: Whether acute or convalescent, the COVID-19 samples came from the United States, Italy and Spain. In each case, the material was cDNA or gDNA derived from T cells, B-cell-depleted T cells, or PBMCs.

Cohort 3 donors counted as recovered after two negative PCRs, clearance, or resolved symptoms. How the authors handled the data: Nucleated cell number was recorded as an estimate derived from reference gene primer amplification. Libraries were prepared by immunoSEQ multiplex PCR; TCRdb keeps only in-frame clonotypes and omits some of them. V and J calls and clone size are given by that table; D and trimming were obtained from the DNA. The sample records 150,000 to 200,000 clones, 84% being singletons. CDR3 length equals 15 residues. Germline CDR1 is MNHEY and CDR2 is SVGAGI. After removal of 2 bases from V and 0 bases from J, the junction contained 3 bases not matched to a gene.

The receptor was derived from a man in his forties or fifties who had recovered from COVID-19. V and J are TRBV6-5 and TRBJ1-1, with 7 nucleotides matching TRBD1. The material sequenced was PBMCs or T cells enriched from blood (not recorded which). This CDR3 reads CASSYPGQLNTEAFF. The CDR3 nucleotides are TGTGCCAGCAGTTACCCGGGACAGTTGAACACTGAAGCTTTCTTT.